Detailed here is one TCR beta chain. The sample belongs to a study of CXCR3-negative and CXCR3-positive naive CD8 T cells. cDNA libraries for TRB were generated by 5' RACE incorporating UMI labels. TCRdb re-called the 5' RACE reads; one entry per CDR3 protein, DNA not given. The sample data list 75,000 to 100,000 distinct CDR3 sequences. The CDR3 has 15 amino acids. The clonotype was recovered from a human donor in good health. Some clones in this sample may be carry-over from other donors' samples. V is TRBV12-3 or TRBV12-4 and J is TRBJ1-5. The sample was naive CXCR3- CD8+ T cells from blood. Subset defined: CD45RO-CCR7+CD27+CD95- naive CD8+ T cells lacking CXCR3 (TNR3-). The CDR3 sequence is CASSSNREGNQPQHF.